The clone carrying this T cell receptor beta chain was detected a few times. The entry originates in a study of patients and donors after allogeneic stem cell transplantation. Germline loops: CDR1 MNHEY, CDR2 SMNVEV (reference sequence). The CDR3 extends over 15 amino acids. V shed 2 bases and J shed 2 bases, with 10 bases lying between them. Via MiXCR, TCRdb re-called the RT-PCR reads, giving one row per CDR3 protein. The sample includes 70,000 to 85,000 distinct CDR3 sequences, about 30% of them seen just once. This TCR was recovered from a human donor who was either an allogeneic HSCT recipient or a stem cell or donor lymphocyte infusion donor (not recorded which). It is not recorded whose cells these are; they may come from a transplant donor. The rearrangement joins TRBV27 to TRBJ1-5; no firm D call. The sample consisted of blood, either unsorted or a sorted T cell fraction (not recorded which). The CDR3, as DNA: TGTGCCAGCAGTTTAAGCGGGGAGGGCAATCAGCCCCAGCATTTT. Protein product: CASSLSGEGNQPQHF.